A selection of T cell receptor beta chains follows, all from one sample in a study of blood T cell repertoires in COVID-19. Repertoires were generated with immunoSEQ multiplex PCR, while TCRdb's copy carries only in-frame clones and drops some. Among about 400,000 clones listed, around 90% were seen once. The sample consisted of PBMCs or T cells enriched from blood (not recorded which). Receptors originate from a woman aged 18 to 35 with acute COVID-19. The conserved cysteine and the conserved F or W are not part of the CDR3 here.

V	J	CDR3
TRBV28	TRBJ2-5	ASSSPGLAGTQY
TRBV7-2	TRBJ1-5	ASSFGQGHQPQH
TRBV9	TRBJ2-2	ASSERGYTGELF
TRBV7-2	TRBJ1-6	ASSLGTGFVNSPLH
TRBV4-1	TRBJ1-6	ASSQEGGAQSPLH
TRBV5-5	TRBJ1-5	ASSFGTVYQPQH
TRBV12-3/TRBV12-4	TRBJ2-7	ASSRQGNNEQY
TRBV16	TRBJ2-1	ASSQSAGLGVYEQF
TRBV10-3	TRBJ2-7	AISGTTSGDYEQY
TRBV25-1	TRBJ1-6	ASSGGHLWSPLH
TRBV6-1	TRBJ2-7	ASSDNQLSYEQY
TRBV6-5	TRBJ2-2	ASSYHLGGTGELF
TRBV10-3	TRBJ1-1	ATSKANTEAF
TRBV3-1/TRBV3-2	TRBJ1-1	ASSFRNGGKAF
TRBV6-5	TRBJ2-7	ASSYSGGMSSYEQY
TRBV6-6	TRBJ2-2	ASSYRTSVDTGELF
TRBV3-1/TRBV3-2	TRBJ1-1	ASSQEHSMNTEAF
TRBV6-5	TRBJ1-6	ASSQGSAGNSPLH
TRBV20-1	TRBJ1-2	SASGTGGYGYT
TRBV5-4	TRBJ2-2	ASQAGGNTGELF
TRBV5-8	TRBJ2-5	ASSFWGQSVTQY
TRBV29-1	TRBJ1-2	SVATGEAYGYT
TRBV13	TRBJ2-1	ASSLPGGLQQF
TRBV3-1/TRBV3-2	TRBJ2-7	ASSQTGDEQY
TRBV7-2	TRBJ2-7	ASSPRSAYEQY
TRBV25-1	TRBJ1-2	ASSDRTGDNYGYT
TRBV12-3/TRBV12-4	TRBJ2-7	ASSSREAWEQY
TRBV7-2	TRBJ1-4	ASSFRGKLF
TRBV18	TRBJ2-7	ASSLLGYEQY
TRBV19	TRBJ2-5	ASSSGGETQY
TRBV11-3	TRBJ2-7	ASSPGLNSYEQY
TRBV7-9	TRBJ2-1	ASSLLGTSGRVYNEQF
TRBV11-2	TRBJ2-5	ASSFGWAETQY
TRBV19	TRBJ1-2	ASSVTGEIDYGYT
TRBV11-1	TRBJ2-1	ASSLNNEQF
TRBV27	TRBJ1-6	ASREALDYNSPLH
TRBV5-1	TRBJ2-3	ASSLTSGGYTDTQY
TRBV6-5	TRBJ2-3	ASNGGRVPPDTQY
TRBV4-1	TRBJ2-3	ASSHAVDQTDTQY
TRBV9	TRBJ2-4	ASSPTTLAKNIQY
TRBV6-2/TRBV6-3	TRBJ2-7	ASSYSASNSYEQY
TRBV9	TRBJ2-7	ASSVDGNRGHEQY
TRBV7-8	TRBJ2-7	ASSQLRLTNYEQY
TRBV10-3	TRBJ1-2	AIARERLYGYT
TRBV4-1	TRBJ2-7	ASSQGSLRGGDEQY
TRBV18	TRBJ1-3	ASSPIPYTSGNTIY
TRBV15	TRBJ2-6	ATSRDPSGVGANVLT
TRBV18	TRBJ1-2	ASSPAGTDYGYT
TRBV5-4	TRBJ2-1	ASSSAIAGGRSEQF
TRBV6-5	TRBJ1-2	ASSYSRDRYGYT
TRBV7-2	TRBJ2-7	ASSLRSSGSSYEQY
TRBV9	TRBJ1-2	ASTTGGALYGYT
TRBV5-6	TRBJ1-5	ASSLWGEGQPQH
TRBV5-5	TRBJ2-3	ASSQNTRLAASTDTQY
TRBV6-4	TRBJ2-2	ASSGGGAAGELF
TRBV6-5	TRBJ2-7	ASKGQGSSYEQY